Below are 13 T cell receptor beta chains sequenced from a single sample in a study of CXCR4 blockade with PD-1 therapy in pancreatic cancer. Profiling relied on immunoSEQ multiplex PCR, and the TCRdb table lists in-frame clones only, not all of them. The sample shows about 760 clones, 36% of them seen only once. The specimen was tumor tissue. The receptors come from a human donor with pancreatic ductal adenocarcinoma.

This clone is judged large. The V and J genes are TRBV6-8 and TRBJ2-1; perhaps TRBD1 as D (5 bases). The CDR3 totals 15 residues. Germline V gene sequence: CDR1 MNHGY, CDR2 SAAAGT. Trimming removed 5 bases from V and 2 bases from J, with 13 bases in between. The CDR3 loop reads CASSQDTSAYNEQFF. CDR3 nucleotide sequence: TGTGCCAGCAGTCAGGACACCTCCGCCTACAATGAGCAGTTCTTC.

V and J are TRBV29-1 and TRBJ2-7; perhaps TRBD2 as D (6 bases). With 6 bases removed from V and 3 bases from J, the gap between germline ends came to 18 bases. The CDR3 sequence is 14 residues long. Germline loops: CDR1 SQVTM, CDR2 ANQGSEA. CDR3 nucleotides: TGCAGCGTGCAACACCGGGACTCCGTCTACGAGCAGTACTTC. Translating it yields CSVQHRDSVYEQYF.

This clone is classed as large (0.1 to 1%). The chain links TRBV11-3 to TRBJ2-7, with D perhaps matching TRBD2 (6 bases). The CDR3 loop spans 14 amino acids. Germline assignment: CDR1 SGHNT and CDR2 YENEEA. V gave up 3 bases and J gave up 7 bases, with 16 bases separating them. DNA of the CDR3: TGTGCCAGCAGCTTCAAGACGACTAGTTGGGAGCAGTACTTC. It codes for CASSFKTTSWEQYF.

The chain uses TRBV6-8 and TRBJ2-3, with TRBD1 matching 9 bases. CDR1 and CDR2 (germline): MNHGY, SAAAGT. This CDR3 has 15 residues. V shed 11 bases, J shed 2 bases, and the junction held 11 bases outside the gene matches. DNA for the CDR3: TGTGCCGCAACCGGGACAGGGAGCCACACAGATACGCAGTATTTT. Translation gives CAATGTGSHTDTQYF.

This clone has more than one count but fewer than ten. The genes are TRBV9 and TRBJ2-2; D is ambiguous. V was shortened by 3 bases and J by 0 bases, with 3 bases between the two germline ends. The CDR3 runs to 13 residues. The germline gives CDR1 SGDLS, CDR2 YYNGEE. The chain's CDR3 is CASSGANTGELFF. In nucleotides, the CDR3 is TGTGCCAGCAGCGGAGCGAACACCGGGGAGCTGTTTTTT.

J is TRBJ2-7 and V is TRBV14, with D possibly being TRBD1 (5 bases). V lost 1 base and J lost 5, with 15 bases in between. CDR1 is SGHDN and CDR2 is FVKESK in the germline V gene. The CDR3 runs 15 residues. CDR3: CASSQVWGAGNEQYF. The DNA of the CDR3 is TGTGCCAGCAGCCAAGTATGGGGCGCAGGAAACGAGCAGTACTTC.

This rearrangement joins TRBV11-3 to TRBJ2-1, with a possible D match to TRBD1 (7 bases). Germline-derived CDR1 and CDR2 are SGHNT and YENEEA. This CDR3 comprises 16 residues. Trimming cost V 5 bases and J 0 bases, with 14 bases left between them. The CDR3 coding sequence is TGTGCCAGCAGCCCGCGGAGGGACAGCTCCTACAATGAGCAGTTCTTC. The encoded protein is CASSPRRDSSYNEQFF. Full variable domain (missing parts from reference TRBV11-3 and TRBJ2-1): EAGVVQSPRYKIIEKKQPVAFWCNPISGHNTLYWYLQNLGQGPELLIRYENEEAVDDSQLPKDRFSAERLKGVDSTLKIQPAELGDSAVYLCASSPRRDSSYNEQFFGPGTRLTVL.

The chain links TRBV29-1 to TRBJ2-5; 13 bases match TRBD2. Germline values: CDR1 SQVTM, CDR2 ANQGSEA. The CDR3 length is 16 residues. J lost 5 bases, V lost 2 bases, and 8 bases had no gene match. CDR3 in DNA: TGCAGCGTTGAACGACTAGCGGGGGGCCTTTGGGAGACCCAGTACTTC. Translating gives CSVERLAGGLWETQYF.

In the case of this clone: The DNA is left out, because the CDR3 cannot be placed on it with certainty; the CDR3 is given as TCRdb lists it. This sequence joins TRBV1 and TRBJ2-1; the D call in the table, TRBD2, was not verified against the DNA. TRBV1 is deemed a pseudogene. The CDR3 is 16 amino acids in total, end residues counted. CDR3 region: CASSGVAAGASNEQFF.

As to this clone: At one boundary the junction diverges from the germline segment, which might be a read error. The same CDR3 is also encoded by other DNA sequences in this sample. V and J are TRBV6-8 and TRBJ1-2; tentative D call: TRBD1 (6 bases). The CDR3 spans 16 residues. CDR1 is MNHGY, CDR2 SAAAGT, per germline. CDR3 amino acids: CASSDIWTARNYGYTF. The CDR3 region has the DNA TGTGCCAGCAGTGATATTTGGACAGCTAGGAACTATGGCTACACTTTC.

Worth noting for this clone: The junction shows a germline mismatch at one end, possibly a read error. The V and J genes are TRBV18 and TRBJ1-5, with 10 nucleotides matching TRBD1. This CDR3 spans 15 amino acids. Germline V gives CDR1 KGHSH, CDR2 LQKENI. The CDR3 loop reads CVSSPPGQGNQPQHF. The CDR3 coding sequence is TGTGTCAGCTCACCGCCGGGACAGGGGAATCAGCCCCAGCATTTT.

This clone was detected only a few times. This chain links TRBV9 with TRBJ1-2; D perhaps matches TRBD1 (5 bases). V was trimmed by 4 bases and J by 4 bases, leaving 17 bases between them. The V gene's germline CDR1 is SGDLS and CDR2 YYNGEE. The CDR3 contains 15 residues. This CDR3 reads CASSSNPEGTYGYTF. In DNA form, the CDR3 reads TGTGCCAGCAGCTCAAACCCGGAGGGGACCTATGGCTACACCTTC.

This clone was observed a handful of times. The chain links TRBV28 to TRBJ2-4; a possible D gene is TRBD1 (6 bases). The germline V and J ends were trimmed by 5 bases and 0 bases, with 14 bases remaining between them. Germline V gene data show CDR1 as MDHEN and CDR2 as SYDVKM. The CDR3 covers 16 residues. DNA for the CDR3: TGTGCCAGCAGTGGTTCCGGGACAAAAGCCAAAAACATTCAGTACTTC. Its protein is CASSGSGTKAKNIQYF.